These 5 T cell receptor beta chains were all obtained from the same sample, sequenced in a study of tumor-infiltrating lymphocytes in primary liver carcinoma. Synthesis of TCR beta cDNA was carried out from 450 to 650 ng total RNA with a constant-region primer. Modified slightly, ARM-PCR produced TCR beta libraries over three nested multiplex PCR rounds. The two initial PCR rounds, roughly 9 cycles each, used TRBV1-TRBV30 forward and C-beta reverse primers. TCRdb re-derived calls from the multiplex PCR reads in MiXCR, one entry per CDR3 protein. This table holds tens of thousands of distinct CDR3 sequences, about three quarters found once. Both RNA and DNA were isolated together from around 20-30 mg of bulk tissue that had not been sorted. Sequencing used liver tumor tissue from sampling region 2. Specified subset: tumor region T2, inferior pole. The receptors stem from a man in his forties with primary liver carcinoma and hepatitis B virus infection.

Note on this clonotype: One end of the junction is discordant with germline, which a read error may explain. The chain recombines TRBV12-3 or TRBV12-4 with TRBJ2-3; a possible D gene is TRBD1 (5 bases). CDR3 length: 13 amino acids. The CDR3 region is CASTLFSTDTQYF. CDR3 nucleotides: TGTGCCAGCACTTTATTCTCGACAGATACCCAGTATTTT.

The rearrangement uses TRBV29-1 and TRBJ2-1; unclear D gene. The germline V gene encodes CDR1 SQVTM and CDR2 ANQGSEA. The length of the CDR3 is 12 residues. Here the CDR3 reads CNIVRLGSEQFF. The DNA for the CDR3 is TGCAACATTGTTAGGTTGGGGTCTGAGCAGTTCTTC.

J is TRBJ2-2 and V is TRBV7-8; 11 nucleotides agree with TRBD2. The CDR3 is made up of 15 amino acids. After removal of 5 bases from V and 9 bases from J, the junction contained 8 bases not matched to a gene. Germline CDR1 SGHVS, CDR2 FQNEAQ. The CDR3 here is CASSVGLAGTRELFF. The CDR3 nucleotides are TGTGCCAGCAGCGTCGGACTAGCGGGTACCAGGGAGCTGTTTTTT. The full variable domain, completed using reference TRBV7-8 and TRBJ2-2, is GAGVSQSPRYKVAKRGQDVALRCDPISGHVSLFWYQQALGQGPEFLTYFQNEAQLDKSGLPSDRFFAERPEGSVSTLKIQRTQQEDSAVYLCASSVGLAGTRELFFGEGSRLTVL.

With respect to this clonotype: At one of its ends the junction is not consistent with the germline gene, which may arise from a read error. J is TRBJ2-6 and V is TRBV6-5; 8 nucleotides match TRBD1. In germline, CDR1 is MNHEY, CDR2 SVGAGI. There are 18 residues in the CDR3. The CDR3 is CASSLWTGMNAGSNILTF. The CDR3 DNA reads TGTGCCAGCAGTCTTTGGACAGGGATGAATGCTGGGTCCAACATCCTGACTTTC.

Comments on this clonotype: One end of the junction is discordant with germline, which a read error may explain. The chain carries TRBV6-1 and TRBJ2-7, with 7 bases that match TRBD2. Germline lookup yields CDR1 MNHNS and CDR2 SASEGT. The length of the CDR3 is 14 residues. The CDR3 protein is CASSPGGRIYGQYF. DNA of the CDR3: TGTGCCAGCAGTCCCGGCGGGAGAATCTACGGGCAGTACTTC.